This T cell receptor (beta chain) was documented in a study of Ad26.COV2.S vaccination and SARS-CoV-2 variants. The study, taken as a whole, reports: In TCR breadth and depth analyses, total T cell responses may have been underestimated. The study found higher spike-specific TCR breadth in vaccine than placebo recipients. Breadth, reportedly substantial, characterized the spike-specific CD8+ and CD4+ T cell responses after vaccination. Non-spike TCR breadth was similar in vaccine and placebo recipients.

V lost 4 bases and J lost 2, with 13 bases in between. Germline values: CDR1 SGHDT, CDR2 YYEEEE. The CDR3 runs 15 residues. On this clone itself: Antigen specificity is unknown.

Only in-frame clones appear in the TCRdb table, and some are missing; sequencing was by immunoSEQ multiplex PCR. The table lists about 350,000 clones, 90% to 95% of them singletons, with 3% to 5% in the top ten. The sample in question was peripheral blood, obtained after recovery from COVID-19. This receptor was obtained from a human donor who had recovered from COVID-19. The rearrangement joins TRBV5-6 to TRBJ1-5; weak D call: TRBD1 (5 bases). CDR3 amino acids: CASSLEGGGNQPQHF. The DNA of the CDR3 is TGTGCCAGCAGCCTGGAGGGAGGGGGCAATCAGCCCCAGCATTTT.